This passage covers 19 T cell receptor beta chains from one sample sequenced in a study of PD-L1 blockade in urothelial cancer. Method: immunoSEQ multiplex PCR; TCRdb's copy keeps in-frame clones and lacks some. The sample has 35,000 to 50,000 clones, 80% seen once. As to time point: pretreatment peripheral blood. This specimen was PBMCs, taken around atezolizumab (anti-PD-L1) treatment. These TCRs come from a man aged 55-75 years with urothelial cancer.

The chain employs TRBV4-3 and TRBJ1-1; D remains ambiguous. Trimming cost V 0 bases and J 1 base, with 9 bases left between them. CDR3 size: 15 residues. Germline values: CDR1 LGHNA, CDR2 YSLEER. CDR3 nucleotide sequence: TGCGCCAGCAGCCAAGACCAGCGGAGGAACACTGAAGCTTTCTTT. It codes for CASSQDQRRNTEAFF.

V usage is TRBV6-5 and J usage is TRBJ1-2, with a tentative D call TRBD1 (5 bases). V was clipped by 6 bases and J by 2 bases, with 16 bases between them. Germline-derived CDR1 and CDR2 are MNHEY and SVGAGI. The CDR3 runs 15 residues. CDR3 nucleotides: TGTGCCAGCAGCTCCCCCTGGGGGGGGAACTATGGCTACACCTTC. Encoded protein: CASSSPWGGNYGYTF.

This chain uses TRBV29-1 with TRBJ2-2; tentative D call: TRBD1 (5 bases). The CDR3 covers 16 residues. CDR1 is SQVTM and CDR2 is ANQGSEA in the germline V gene. V was clipped by 5 bases and J by 0 bases, with 16 bases between them. The CDR3 loop reads CSVPKNRGTNTGELFF. The CDR3 DNA sequence: TGCAGCGTTCCCAAGAATAGGGGAACGAACACCGGGGAGCTGTTTTTT.

The V gene is TRBV28, the J gene TRBJ1-1; D perhaps matches TRBD1 (5 bases). Deletions cut 7 bases from V and 1 base from J, with 10 bases between. In germline, CDR1 is MDHEN, CDR2 SYDVKM. This CDR3 is 13 amino acids long. The CDR3 sequence is CASIYDRNTEAFF. Written as DNA, the CDR3 is TGTGCCAGCATTTATGACAGGAACACTGAAGCTTTCTTT.

The chain couples TRBV5-6 to TRBJ2-3; possible D gene TRBD1, 5 bases. The CDR3 loop spans 16 amino acids. Germline V gene lookup returns CDR1 SGHDT and CDR2 YYEEEE. Trimming pared 2 bases from V and 4 bases from J, leaving 17 bases between. The CDR3 bases are TGTGCCAGCAGCTTTATCTGGGGCAGGGTGGCAGATACGCAGTATTTT. Protein: CASSFIWGRVADTQYF.

The V gene is TRBV6-5, the J gene TRBJ1-3, with D perhaps TRBD1 (6 bases). Germline assignment: CDR1 MNHEY and CDR2 SVGAGI. CDR3 length equals 15 residues. V lost 5 bases to trimming and J lost 4 bases, with 15 bases between them. For the CDR3, the DNA is TGTGCCAGCAGTCGGGGGGGGGCGCAAGGAAACACCATATATTTT. It translates to CASSRGGAQGNTIYF.

The J gene is TRBJ1-2, the V gene TRBV2, with 8 bases aligning to TRBD1. Unmatched junction bases numbered 14, after V lost 6 bases and J lost 8 bases. Germline loops: CDR1 SNHLY, CDR2 FYNNEI. The CDR3 is 15 residues long. CDR3 sequence: CASSQTTGALGGYTF. In nucleotides, the CDR3 is TGTGCCAGCAGCCAGACGACAGGGGCCCTCGGAGGCTACACCTTC.

The rearrangement joins TRBV15 to TRBJ2-3; 9 bases agree with TRBD2. Trimming removed 8 bases from V and 8 bases from J; junction bases left unmatched: 8. CDR1 is LNHNV and CDR2 is YYDKDF in the germline V gene (reference sequence). The CDR3 has 13 residues. The DNA for the CDR3 is TGTGCCACCGGTAGCGGGAGAGGAGGTACGCAGTATTTT. The encoded protein is CATGSGRGGTQYF.

The chain carries TRBV7-2 and TRBJ2-5, with 8 positions matching TRBD1. After removal of 0 bases from V and 1 base from J, the junction contained 7 bases not matched to a gene. Germline V gives CDR1 SGHTA, CDR2 FQGNSA. This CDR3 has 17 amino acids. As DNA, the CDR3 is TGTGCCAGCAGCTTAGCCTTCTGGGGACAGGCCCAAGAGACCCAGTACTTC. Protein: CASSLAFWGQAQETQYF.

This clone appeared once. The chain couples TRBV29-1 to TRBJ2-4; D remains unclear. This CDR3 has 12 amino acids. Germline V gene data show CDR1 as SQVTM and CDR2 as ANQGSEA. Trimming left V 6 bases short and J 0 bases short, with 6 bases between. The CDR3 DNA reads TGCAGCGTCTCTTTAGCCAAAAACATTCAGTACTTC. Translation: CSVSLAKNIQYF.

Only one count was recorded for this clone. DNA of the CDR3: TGTGCCAGCAGTTACTCGAAAGTTGCGGTTGAAGCTTTCTTT. It codes for CASSYSKVAVEAFF. The genes are TRBV6-5 and TRBJ1-1; unclear D gene. Germline V gene lookup returns CDR1 MNHEY and CDR2 SVGAGI. The V and J ends lost 0 bases and 7 bases respectively, with 12 bases between them. The CDR3 runs 14 residues.

This clone has a single count. This chain connects TRBV5-6 to TRBJ1-2; a weak D match, TRBD1 (5 bases). V was cut by 2 bases and J by 8 bases, with 10 bases left in between. CDR3 length: 12 residues. CDR1 is SGHDT, CDR2 YYEEEE, per germline. The CDR3 DNA reads TGTGCCAGCAGCTTCGGGGGTGGAGGCTACACCTTC. Translated, it gives CASSFGGGGYTF.

This clone was detected a few times. The CDR3 coding sequence is TGTGCCAGCAGCGGCGGTAGCGGGGGGGCTTTGGATACGCAGTATTTT. As protein: CASSGGSGGALDTQYF. The chain joins TRBV6-6 to TRBJ2-3; 11 nucleotides agree with TRBD2. This CDR3 spans 16 amino acids. CDR1 MNHNY and CDR2 SVGAGI come from the germline V gene (reference sequence). J lost 6 bases, V lost 6 bases, and 11 bases had no gene match.

V usage is TRBV7-9 and J usage is TRBJ2-7; 7 positions agree with TRBD1. The CDR3 is made up of 14 amino acids. V dropped 1 base and J dropped 3; count of bases not matched to a gene: 3. Germline assignment: CDR1 SEHNR and CDR2 FQNEAQ (reference sequence). The CDR3 region has the DNA TGTGCCAGCAGCTTAGGGGGACAGTTCTACGAGCAGTACTTC. The encoded protein is CASSLGGQFYEQYF.

The chain couples TRBV5-5 to TRBJ2-6, with 9 bases that match TRBD1. After removal of 4 bases from V and 0 bases from J, the junction contained 5 bases not matched to a gene. The germline V gene has CDR1 SGHKS and CDR2 YYEKEE (reference sequence). The CDR3 length is 17 residues. CDR3 region: CASSGGTGNSGANVLTF. The CDR3 nucleotides are TGTGCCAGCAGCGGGGGGACAGGGAACTCTGGGGCCAACGTCCTGACTTTC.

The J gene is TRBJ1-1, the V gene TRBV6-5, with D possibly matching TRBD1 (6 bases). From germline, CDR1 is MNHEY and CDR2 SVGAGI. The CDR3 is 15 residues long. The V end lost 5 bases, the J end lost 5 bases, and 18 bases lay between the germline ends. The DNA of the CDR3 is TGTGCCAGCAGTAACCTCCGTGGGGGCAGGACTGAAGCTTTCTTT. Protein sequence: CASSNLRGGRTEAFF.

The gene calls are TRBV28 and TRBJ1-1, with a possible D match to TRBD1 (5 bases). The CDR3 totals 15 residues. Per the germline V gene, CDR1 is MDHEN and CDR2 is SYDVKM. Trimming stripped 3 bases from V and 1 base from J, with 12 bases between. This CDR3 reads CASSLDNRRNTEAFF. CDR3 DNA: TGTGCCAGCAGTTTGGACAACCGACGGAACACTGAAGCTTTCTTT.

The genes are TRBV5-5 and TRBJ2-6, with 7 bases matching TRBD1. Germline trimming cut 1 base from V and 1 base from J; bases unmatched to any gene: 5. The germline V gene encodes CDR1 SGHKS and CDR2 YYEKEE (reference sequence). The CDR3 consists of 17 residues. As DNA, the CDR3 is TGTGCCAGCAGCTTGCGGGACAGCTTTTCTGGGGCCAACGTCCTGACTTTC. Translating gives CASSLRDSFSGANVLTF. The complete variable domain, with remaining parts taken from reference TRBV5-5 and TRBJ2-6, reads DAGVTQSPTHLIKTRGQQVTLRCSPISGHKSVSWYQQVLGQGPQFIFQYYEKEERGRGNFPDRFSARQFPNYSSELNVNALLLGDSALYLCASSLRDSFSGANVLTFGAGSRLTVL.

The rearrangement joins TRBV5-6 to TRBJ1-3; D call uncertain. The CDR3 is 16 amino acids. Per germline, CDR1 SGHDT and CDR2 YYEEEE. Trimming left V 3 bases short and J 1 base short, with 14 bases between. The CDR3 region has the DNA TGTGCCAGCAGCTCCCCGGTTTTTACGTCTGGAAACACCATATATTTT. Translating it yields CASSSPVFTSGNTIYF.